This T cell receptor (beta chain) was recorded in a study of blood T cell repertoires in COVID-19. As for the study in general: COVID-19 samples from acute and convalescent phases originated in the United States, Italy and Spain.

Assay used: immunoSEQ multiplex PCR; TCRdb lists only in-frame clones, some missing. Of 200,000 to 300,000 clones in the sample, around 87% were seen once. This clone is a singleton in its sample. Relative to the germline gene, one junction end is altered; a read error may explain this. Per the germline V gene, CDR1 is MNHEY and CDR2 is SVGAGI. The CDR3 consists of 11 residues. In Seattle, patients joined the study during active infection and were tracked longitudinally. This clonotype was obtained from a woman aged 55-70 years with COVID-19, enrolled during active disease. This rearrangement joins TRBV6-5 to TRBJ2-7; a possible D gene is TRBD1 (6 bases). Sequencing input: peripheral blood. The CDR3 DNA reads as TGTGCCAGCAGTATCTTGACAGGATGGTGCTTC. Protein product: CASSILTGWCF.